There are a few counts of the clone carrying this T cell receptor beta chain. The antigen remains undetermined. The sample is drawn from a study of CD8 T cells in ankylosing spondylitis. MiXCR, applied by TCRdb to the 5' RACE reads, yields one record per CDR3 protein. The table records 100,000 to 150,000 distinct CDR3 sequences, around 7% of them present only once. Notes on the study in general: There was reportedly significant enrichment of clones that were disease-linked in matched ankylosing spondylitis synovial fluid. A motif in TCR beta, a set of 8 or 9 highly homologous variants, appeared characteristic of ankylosing spondylitis blood.

Germline V CDR1 and CDR2: SGHTA, FQGTGA. The CDR3 sequence is 15 residues long. V dropped 4 bases and J dropped 10; count of bases not matched to a gene: 12. The sequence came from a male donor with ankylosing spondylitis or in good health (not recorded which). Sequences were obtained from blood, either unsorted or a sorted T cell fraction (not recorded which). The chain links TRBV7-3 to TRBJ2-1, with TRBD2 matching over 8 bases. CDR3 sequence (DNA): TGTGCCAGCAGCTCCGCCAAAAGGGCTAGCGGGGAGCAGTTCTTC. This codes for CASSSAKRASGEQFF. Together with reference TRBV7-3 and TRBJ2-1, the CDR3 gives the full variable domain: GAGVSQTPSNKVTEKGKYVELRCDPISGHTALYWYRQSLGQGPEFLIYFQGTGAADDSGLPNDRFFAVRPEGSVSTLKIQRTERGDSAVYLCASSSAKRASGEQFFGPGTRLTVL.